The TCR beta chain under discussion was sequenced for a study of T-cell memory formation after mild COVID-19. Researchers used 5'RACE with constant-segment primers to make TCR alpha and TCR beta cDNA libraries that carry sample barcodes and UMIs. TCRdb recomputed calls from the 5' RACE reads with MiXCR, one row per CDR3 protein. The sample comprises around 300,000 distinct CDR3 sequences, roughly 8.2% of which are singletons, and approximately 23% rests with the top ten. Sequencing was performed on PBMCs or a T cell subset sorted from them (not recorded which). This sequence was found in a man younger than 30 who had mild COVID-19 (a few samples of this study predate the infection). Cell type and time point are not known.

The CDR3 reads CASSPLRGRPRNTGELFF. The CDR3 DNA sequence: TGTGCCAGCAGCCCCCTCAGGGGTCGGCCCCGGAACACCGGGGAGCTGTTTTTT. The rearrangement joins TRBV9 to TRBJ2-2; the D gene is possibly TRBD1 (6 bases). Germline V gives CDR1 SGDLS, CDR2 YYNGEE. V was clipped by 4 bases and J by 1 base, with 20 bases between them. This CDR3 has 18 residues.